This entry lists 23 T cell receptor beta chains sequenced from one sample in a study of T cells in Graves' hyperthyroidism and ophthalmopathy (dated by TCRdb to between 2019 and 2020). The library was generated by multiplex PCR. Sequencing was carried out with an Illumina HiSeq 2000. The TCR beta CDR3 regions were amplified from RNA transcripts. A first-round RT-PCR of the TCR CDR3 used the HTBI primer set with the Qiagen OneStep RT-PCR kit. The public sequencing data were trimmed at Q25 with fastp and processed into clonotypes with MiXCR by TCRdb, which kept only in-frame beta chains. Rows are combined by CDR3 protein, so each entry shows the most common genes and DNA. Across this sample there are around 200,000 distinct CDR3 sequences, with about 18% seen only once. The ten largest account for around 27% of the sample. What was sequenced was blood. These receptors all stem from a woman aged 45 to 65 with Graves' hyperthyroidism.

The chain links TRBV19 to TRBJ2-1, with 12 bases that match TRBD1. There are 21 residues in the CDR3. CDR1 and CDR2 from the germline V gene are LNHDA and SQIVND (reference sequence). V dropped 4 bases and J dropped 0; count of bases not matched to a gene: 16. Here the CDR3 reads CASSRKTGQGALIFSYNEQFF. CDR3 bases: TGTGCCAGTAGTAGAAAGACGGGACAGGGGGCTCTGATTTTCTCCTACAATGAGCAGTTCTTC.

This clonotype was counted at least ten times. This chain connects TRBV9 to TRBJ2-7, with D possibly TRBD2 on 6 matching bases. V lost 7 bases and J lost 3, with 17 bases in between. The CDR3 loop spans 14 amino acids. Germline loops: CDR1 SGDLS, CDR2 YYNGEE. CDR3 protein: CASGGSTNHYEQYF. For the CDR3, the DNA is TGTGCCAGCGGAGGGTCTACGAATCACTACGAGCAGTACTTC. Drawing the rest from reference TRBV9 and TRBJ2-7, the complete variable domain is DSGVTQTPKHLITATGQRVTLRCSPRSGDLSVYWYQQSLDQGLQFLIQYYNGEERAKGNILERFSAQQFPDLHSELNLSSLELGDSALYFCASGGSTNHYEQYFGPGTRLTVT.

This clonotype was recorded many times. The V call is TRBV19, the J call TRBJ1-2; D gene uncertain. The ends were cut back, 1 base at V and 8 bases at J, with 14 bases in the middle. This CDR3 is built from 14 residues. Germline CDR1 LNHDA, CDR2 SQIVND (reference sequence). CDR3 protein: CASSIANGWEGYTF. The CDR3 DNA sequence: TGTGCCAGTAGTATAGCTAACGGCTGGGAGGGCTACACCTTC.

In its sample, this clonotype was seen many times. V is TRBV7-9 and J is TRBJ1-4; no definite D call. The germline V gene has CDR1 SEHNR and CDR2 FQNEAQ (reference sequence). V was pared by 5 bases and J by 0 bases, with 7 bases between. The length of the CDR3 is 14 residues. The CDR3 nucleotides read TGTGCCAGCAGCCTAACAGCAACTAATGAAAAACTGTTTTTT. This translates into CASSLTATNEKLFF.

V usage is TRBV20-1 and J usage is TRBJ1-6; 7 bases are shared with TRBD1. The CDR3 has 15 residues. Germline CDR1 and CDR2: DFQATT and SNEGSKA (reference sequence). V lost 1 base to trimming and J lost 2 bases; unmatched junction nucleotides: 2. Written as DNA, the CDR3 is TGCAGTGCTAGAGCCCAGGGGGCCTATAATTCACCCCTCCACTTT. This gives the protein CSARAQGAYNSPLHF.

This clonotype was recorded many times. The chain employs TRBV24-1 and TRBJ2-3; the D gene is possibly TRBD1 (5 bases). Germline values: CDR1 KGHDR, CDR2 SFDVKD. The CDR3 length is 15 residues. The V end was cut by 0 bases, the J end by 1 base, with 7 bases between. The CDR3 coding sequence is TGTGCCACCAGTGATTTGACAGGACGCACAGATACGCAGTATTTT. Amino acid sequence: CATSDLTGRTDTQYF.

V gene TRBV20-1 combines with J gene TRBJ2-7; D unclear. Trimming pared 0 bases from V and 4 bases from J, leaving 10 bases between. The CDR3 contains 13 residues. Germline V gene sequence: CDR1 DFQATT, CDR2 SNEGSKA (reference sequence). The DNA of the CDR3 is TGCAGTGCTAGAGATCGGCTAGAGTACGAGCAGTACTTC. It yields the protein CSARDRLEYEQYF.

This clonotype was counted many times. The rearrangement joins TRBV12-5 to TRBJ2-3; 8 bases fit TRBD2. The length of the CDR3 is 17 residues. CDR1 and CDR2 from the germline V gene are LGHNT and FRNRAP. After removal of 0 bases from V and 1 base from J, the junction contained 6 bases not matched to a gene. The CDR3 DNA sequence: TGTGCTAGTGGTTTGGTACGGGATAGCGGGGGCACAGATACGCAGTATTTT. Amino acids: CASGLVRDSGGTDTQYF.

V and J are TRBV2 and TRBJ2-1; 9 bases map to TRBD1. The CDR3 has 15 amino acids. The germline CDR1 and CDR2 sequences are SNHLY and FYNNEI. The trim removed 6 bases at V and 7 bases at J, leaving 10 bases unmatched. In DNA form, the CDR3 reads TGTGCCAGCAGAGAAACCGGGACAGGGAAAAATGAGCAGTTCTTC. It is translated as CASRETGTGKNEQFF.

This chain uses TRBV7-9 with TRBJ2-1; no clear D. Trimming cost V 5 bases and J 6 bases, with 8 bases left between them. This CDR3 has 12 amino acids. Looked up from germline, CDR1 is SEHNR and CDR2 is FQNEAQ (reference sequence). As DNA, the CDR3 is TGTGCCAGCAGCCGAGAGAGCAATGAGCAGTTCTTC. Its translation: CASSRESNEQFF.

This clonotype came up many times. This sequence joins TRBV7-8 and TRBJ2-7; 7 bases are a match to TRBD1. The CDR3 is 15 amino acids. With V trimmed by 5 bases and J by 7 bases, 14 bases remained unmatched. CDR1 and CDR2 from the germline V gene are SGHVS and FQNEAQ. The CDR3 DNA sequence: TGTGCCAGCAGCGGTCCTAAGGGGGCAAAGAGGGAGCAGTACTTC. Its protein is CASSGPKGAKREQYF. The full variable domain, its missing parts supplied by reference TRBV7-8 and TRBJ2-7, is GAGVSQSPRYKVAKRGQDVALRCDPISGHVSLFWYQQALGQGPEFLTYFQNEAQLDKSGLPSDRFFAERPEGSVSTLKIQRTQQEDSAVYLCASSGPKGAKREQYFGPGTRLTVT.

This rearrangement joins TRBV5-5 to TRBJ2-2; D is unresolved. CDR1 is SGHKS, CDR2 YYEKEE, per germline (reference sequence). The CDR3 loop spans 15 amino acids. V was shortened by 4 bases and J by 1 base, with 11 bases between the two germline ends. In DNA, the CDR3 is TGTGCCAGCAGCCAATTGAAACAGAACACCGGGGAGCTGTTTTTT. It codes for CASSQLKQNTGELFF.

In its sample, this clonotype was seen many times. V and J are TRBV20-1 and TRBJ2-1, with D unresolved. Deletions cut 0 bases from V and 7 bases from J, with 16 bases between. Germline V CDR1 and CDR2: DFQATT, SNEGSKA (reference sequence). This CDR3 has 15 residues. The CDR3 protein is CSARDIGGHGNEQFF. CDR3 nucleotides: TGCAGTGCTAGAGATATAGGCGGTCACGGGAATGAGCAGTTCTTC.

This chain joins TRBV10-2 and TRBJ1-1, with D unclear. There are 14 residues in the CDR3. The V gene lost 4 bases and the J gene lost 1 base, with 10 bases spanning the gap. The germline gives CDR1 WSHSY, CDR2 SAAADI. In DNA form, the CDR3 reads TGCGCCAGCAGTGTAGGTCGGGCGAACACTGAAGCTTTCTTT. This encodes CASSVGRANTEAFF.

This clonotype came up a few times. As DNA, the CDR3 is TGTGCCTGGAGTGTACCCTGTGCGGGGGAGAAACATGAGCAGTTCTTC. This encodes CAWSVPCAGEKHEQFF. The J gene is TRBJ2-1, the V gene TRBV30, with 7 nucleotides matching TRBD2. Unmatched junction bases numbered 13, after V lost 0 bases and J lost 8 bases. Germline V CDR1 and CDR2: GTSNPN, SVGIG (reference sequence). The CDR3 is made up of 16 amino acids.

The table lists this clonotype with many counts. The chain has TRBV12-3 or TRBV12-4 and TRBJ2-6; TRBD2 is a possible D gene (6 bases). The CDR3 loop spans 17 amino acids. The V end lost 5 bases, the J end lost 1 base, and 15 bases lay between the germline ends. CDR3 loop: CASSPNPGTSGANVLTF. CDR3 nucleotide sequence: TGTGCCAGCAGTCCCAACCCAGGGACTTCTGGGGCCAACGTCCTGACTTTC.

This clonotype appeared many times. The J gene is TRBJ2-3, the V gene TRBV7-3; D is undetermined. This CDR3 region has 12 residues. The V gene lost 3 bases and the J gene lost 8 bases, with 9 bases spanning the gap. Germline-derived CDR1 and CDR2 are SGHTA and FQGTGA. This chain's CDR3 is CASSFELGTQYF. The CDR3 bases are TGTGCCAGCAGCTTCGAGTTGGGTACGCAGTATTTT.

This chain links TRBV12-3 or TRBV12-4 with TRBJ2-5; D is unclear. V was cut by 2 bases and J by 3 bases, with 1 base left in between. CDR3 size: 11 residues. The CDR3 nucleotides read TGTGCCAGCAGTTTAAAAGAGACCCAGTACTTC. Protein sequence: CASSLKETQYF.

The CDR3 spells CASSQVGITEAFF. As DNA, the CDR3 is TGTGCCAGCTCACAGGTTGGCATTACCGAAGCTTTCTTT. The rearrangement uses TRBV18 and TRBJ1-1; the D is unclear. The CDR3 is 13 amino acids. V gave up 4 bases and J gave up 8 bases, with 14 bases separating them. Germline loops: CDR1 KGHSH, CDR2 LQKENI. The full variable domain, in which reference TRBV18 and TRBJ1-1 provide the parts outside the CDR3, is NAGVMQNPRHLVRRRGQEARLRCSPMKGHSHVYWYRQLPEEGLKFMVYLQKENIIDESGMPKERFSAEFPKEGPSILRIQQVVRGDSAAYFCASSQVGITEAFFGQGTRLTVV.

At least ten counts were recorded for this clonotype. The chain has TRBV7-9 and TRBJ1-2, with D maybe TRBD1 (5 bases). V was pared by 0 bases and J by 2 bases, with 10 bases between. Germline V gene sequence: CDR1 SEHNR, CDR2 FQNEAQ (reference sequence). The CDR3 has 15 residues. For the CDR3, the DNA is TGTGCCAGCAGCTTAGCGGTTCGGGGCAACTATGGCTACACCTTC. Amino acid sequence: CASSLAVRGNYGYTF.

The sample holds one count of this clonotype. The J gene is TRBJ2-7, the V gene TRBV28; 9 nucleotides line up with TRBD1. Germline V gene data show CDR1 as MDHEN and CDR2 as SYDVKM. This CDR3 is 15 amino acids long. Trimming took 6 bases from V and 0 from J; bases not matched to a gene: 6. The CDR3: CASRTGGTSSYEQYF. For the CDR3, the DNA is TGTGCCAGCAGGACAGGGGGGACAAGCTCCTACGAGCAGTACTTC.

For the CDR3, the DNA is TGTGCCAGCAGGGTGGAGATCCCAAATCAGCCCCAGCATTTT. Translated: CASRVEIPNQPQHF. The rearrangement links TRBV6-1 to TRBJ1-5; D gene ambiguous. V was shortened by 6 bases and J by 4 bases, with 13 bases between the two germline ends. The germline V gene has CDR1 MNHNS and CDR2 SASEGT. This CDR3 has 14 residues.

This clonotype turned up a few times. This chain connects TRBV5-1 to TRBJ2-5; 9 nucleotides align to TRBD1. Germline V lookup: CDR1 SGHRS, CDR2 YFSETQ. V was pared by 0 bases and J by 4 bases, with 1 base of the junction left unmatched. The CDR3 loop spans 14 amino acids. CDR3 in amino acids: CASSLGDRVETQYF. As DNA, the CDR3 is TGCGCCAGCAGCTTGGGGGACAGGGTAGAGACCCAGTACTTC.